Presented here are 14 T cell receptor beta chains from one specimen sequenced in a study of cytomegalovirus exposure and HLA in healthy donors. Researchers ran the PCR with 60 Vbeta and 13 Jbeta primers. Method: immunoSEQ multiplex PCR; TCRdb's copy keeps in-frame clones and lacks some. Seen here are roughly 150,000 clones, 68% observed once, and the top ten hold 4% to 5.5%. The specimen was PBMCs. These receptors originate from a man aged 60-69 years in good health and CMV-seronegative.

V and J are TRBV18 and TRBJ2-1, with TRBD2 identical over 8 bases. V trimming: 2 bases; J trimming: 8 bases; junction bases outside the gene matches: 8. This CDR3 comprises 15 residues. Germline V gene sequence: CDR1 KGHSH, CDR2 LQKENI. The CDR3 sequence: CASSPSPGGVDEQFF. CDR3 sequence (DNA): TGTGCCAGCTCACCATCACCGGGAGGGGTGGATGAGCAGTTCTTC.

This rearrangement joins TRBV12-1 to TRBJ2-3; TRBD2 is the table's D call, not checked against the DNA. TRBV12-1 constitutes a pseudogene. The CDR3 spans 16 residues. CDR3 protein: CASSLLAGELTDTQYF. The CDR3 bases are TGTGCCAGCAGCTTATTAGCGGGAGAGTTGACAGATACGCAGTATTTT.

The genes are TRBV7-2 and TRBJ2-7; D possibly corresponds to TRBD2 (6 bases). This CDR3 is 15 amino acids long. The germline gives CDR1 SGHTA, CDR2 FQGNSA. V was clipped by 6 bases and J by 4 bases, with 19 bases between them. This chain's CDR3 is CASSVDRDFGYEQYF. For the CDR3, the DNA is TGTGCCAGCAGTGTTGATAGGGACTTTGGTTACGAGCAGTACTTC.

The gene calls are TRBV4-3 and TRBJ1-1; no firm D call. The ends were cut back, 8 bases at V and 1 base at J, with 17 bases in the middle. CDR1 and CDR2 from the germline V gene are LGHNA and YSLEER. The CDR3 has 15 residues. CDR3 in amino acids: CASAAQALANTEAFF. In DNA, the CDR3 is TGCGCCAGCGCCGCCCAAGCCCTTGCGAACACTGAAGCTTTCTTT.

V gene TRBV5-4 combines with J gene TRBJ2-5; D is ambiguous. The J call may be incorrect, as the DNA end agrees better with TRBJ2-7. The germline V gene encodes CDR1 SGHNT and CDR2 YYREEE (reference sequence). The CDR3 is 14 residues long. In DNA, the CDR3 is TGTGCCAGCAGCACCGACTTAGGTTCCTACGAGCAGTACTTC. Translating gives CASSTDLGSYEQYF.

V is TRBV15 and J is TRBJ2-3; D possibly corresponds to TRBD1 (5 bases). V was shortened by 5 bases and J by 0 bases, with 12 bases between the two germline ends. CDR3 size: 15 residues. Looked up from germline, CDR1 is LNHNV and CDR2 is YYDKDF (reference sequence). The DNA for the CDR3 is TGTGCCACCAGCCCCAACAGGATAAGCACAGATACGCAGTATTTT. Its protein product is CATSPNRISTDTQYF.

The chain couples TRBV27 to TRBJ2-7; TRBD1 matches at 10 bases. The CDR3 length is 16 residues. Unmatched junction bases numbered 9, after V lost 5 bases and J lost 2 bases. Germline CDR1 MNHEY, CDR2 SMNVEV (reference sequence). The CDR3 loop reads CASSGKRGTGAYEQYF. The CDR3, as DNA: TGTGCCAGCAGTGGCAAGAGGGGGACAGGGGCCTACGAGCAGTACTTC.

The chain couples TRBV6-5 to TRBJ1-6; the match to TRBD1 covers 9 bases. The CDR3 has 15 residues. The V segment lost 0 bases and the J segment 6 bases; nucleotides outside the gene matches: 0. Per germline, CDR1 MNHEY and CDR2 SVGAGI. The CDR3 bases are TGTGCCAGCAGTTACTCGGGACAGGGTAATTCACCCCTCCACTTT. This gives the protein CASSYSGQGNSPLHF.

The chain employs TRBV7-9 and TRBJ2-7, with TRBD2 matching 7 bases. Trimming cost V 5 bases and J 7 bases; bases outside gene matches: 14. This CDR3 region has 15 residues. CDR1 is SEHNR, CDR2 FQNEAQ, per germline (reference sequence). The CDR3 loop is CASSGVMGLSKEQYF. The CDR3, as DNA: TGTGCCAGCAGCGGTGTAATGGGACTATCGAAGGAGCAGTACTTC.

The chain couples TRBV9 to TRBJ2-7; no reliable D call. Trimming removed 0 bases at V and 2 bases at J, with 9 bases between. CDR1 and CDR2 (germline): SGDLS, YYNGEE. The CDR3 contains 14 residues. The CDR3 sequence is CASSVGGGTYEQYF. The CDR3 DNA sequence: TGTGCCAGCAGCGTAGGTGGCGGCACCTACGAGCAGTACTTC.

The sample holds one count of this clone. The genes are TRBV5-1 and TRBJ2-3; 13 bases fit TRBD2. The CDR3 length is 16 residues. The trim removed 4 bases at V and 0 bases at J, leaving 2 bases unmatched. The germline gives CDR1 SGHRS, CDR2 YFSETQ. The CDR3 DNA reads TGCGCCAGCAGCGGGACTAGCGGGGCTAGCACAGATACGCAGTATTTT. It codes for CASSGTSGASTDTQYF.

The chain links TRBV27 to TRBJ2-1; possibly TRBD2 for D (5 bases). CDR1 is MNHEY and CDR2 is SMNVEV in the germline V gene (reference sequence). This CDR3 comprises 17 residues. Trimming cost V 5 bases and J 7 bases, with 24 bases left between them. The CDR3 is CASSPASRPVPGNEQFF. CDR3 coding DNA: TGTGCCAGCAGTCCCGCGTCGCGGCCCGTCCCGGGAAATGAGCAGTTCTTC.

The J gene is TRBJ2-1, the V gene TRBV9, with TRBD2 matching 11 bases. Per germline, CDR1 SGDLS and CDR2 YYNGEE. The junction had 10 bases not matched to a gene; V was cut back by 4 bases and J by 10 bases. The length of the CDR3 is 15 residues. CDR3 sequence (DNA): TGTGCCAGCAGCTACACTAGCGGGAGATCCGACGAGCAGTTCTTC. Protein product: CASSYTSGRSDEQFF.

The chain combines TRBV28 with TRBJ2-3; tentatively, D is TRBD2 (6 bases). V lost 6 bases to trimming and J lost 5 bases, with 24 bases between them. This CDR3 spans 17 amino acids. Germline-derived CDR1 and CDR2 are MDHEN and SYDVKM. The CDR3 sequence is CASRHYPGLPEVDTQYF. As DNA, the CDR3 is TGTGCCAGCAGACACTACCCGGGACTCCCTGAGGTAGATACGCAGTATTTT. The complete variable domain, with remaining parts taken from reference TRBV28 and TRBJ2-3, reads DVKVTQSSRYLVKRTGEKVFLECVQDMDHENMFWYRQDPGLGLRLIYFSYDVKMKEKGDIPEGYSVSREKKERFSLILESASTNQTSMYLCASRHYPGLPEVDTQYFGPGTRLTVL.